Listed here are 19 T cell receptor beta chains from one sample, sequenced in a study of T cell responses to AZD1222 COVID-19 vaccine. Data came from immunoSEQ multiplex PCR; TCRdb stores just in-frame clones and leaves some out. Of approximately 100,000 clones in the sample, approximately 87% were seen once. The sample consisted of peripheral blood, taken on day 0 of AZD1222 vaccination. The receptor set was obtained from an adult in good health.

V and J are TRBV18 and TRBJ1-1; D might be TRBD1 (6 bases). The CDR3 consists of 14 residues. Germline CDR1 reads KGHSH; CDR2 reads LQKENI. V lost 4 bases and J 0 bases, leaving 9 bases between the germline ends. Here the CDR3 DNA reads TGTGCCAGCTCACAGCAGGGGATGAACACTGAAGCTTTCTTT. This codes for CASSQQGMNTEAFF.

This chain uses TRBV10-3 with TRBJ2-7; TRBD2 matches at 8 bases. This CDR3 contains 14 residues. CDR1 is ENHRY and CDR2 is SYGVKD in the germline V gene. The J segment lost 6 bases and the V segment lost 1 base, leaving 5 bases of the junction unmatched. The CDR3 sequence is CAISEFTSGTEQYF. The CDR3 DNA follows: TGTGCCATCAGTGAGTTTACTAGCGGAACCGAGCAGTACTTC.

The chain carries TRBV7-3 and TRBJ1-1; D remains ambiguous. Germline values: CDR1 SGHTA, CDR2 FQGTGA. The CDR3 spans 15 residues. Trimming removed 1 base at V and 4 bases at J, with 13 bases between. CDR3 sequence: CASSLKAGGGTEAFF. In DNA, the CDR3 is TGTGCCAGCAGCTTAAAAGCGGGTGGTGGCACTGAAGCTTTCTTT.

CDR3 in amino acids: CATSDLAYGYTF. The CDR3 nucleotides read TGTGCCACCAGTGATTTAGCCTATGGCTACACCTTC. The chain links TRBV24-1 to TRBJ1-2; D remains ambiguous. The germline gives CDR1 KGHDR, CDR2 SFDVKD. V lost 1 base and J lost 4, with 3 bases in between. The CDR3 contains 12 residues.

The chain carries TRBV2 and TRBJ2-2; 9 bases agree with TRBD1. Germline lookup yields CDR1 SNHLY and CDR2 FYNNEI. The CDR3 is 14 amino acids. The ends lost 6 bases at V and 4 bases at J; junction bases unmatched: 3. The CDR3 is CASRWTGATGELFF. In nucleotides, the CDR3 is TGTGCCAGCAGGTGGACAGGGGCCACCGGGGAGCTGTTTTTT.

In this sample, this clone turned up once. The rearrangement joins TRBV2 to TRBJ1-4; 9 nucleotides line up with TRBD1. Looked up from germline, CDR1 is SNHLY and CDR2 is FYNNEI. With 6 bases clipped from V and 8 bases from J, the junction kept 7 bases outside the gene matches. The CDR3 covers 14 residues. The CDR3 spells CASRPGQGREKLFF. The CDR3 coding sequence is TGTGCCAGCAGGCCTGGACAGGGGAGGGAAAAACTGTTTTTT. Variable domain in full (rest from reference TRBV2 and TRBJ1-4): EPEVTQTPSHQVTQMGQEVILRCVPISNHLYFYWYRQILGQKVEFLVSFYNNEISEKSEIFDDQFSVERPDGSNFTLKIRSTKLEDSAMYFCASRPGQGREKLFFGSGTQLSVL.

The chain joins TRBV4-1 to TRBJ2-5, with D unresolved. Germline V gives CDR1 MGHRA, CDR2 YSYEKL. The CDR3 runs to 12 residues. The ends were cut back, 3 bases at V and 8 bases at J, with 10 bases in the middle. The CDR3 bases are TGCGCCAGCAGCCACCCCGCCAGCACCCAGTACTTC. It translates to CASSHPASTQYF.

CDR3: CASSVTGTGPFETQYF. CDR3 nucleotide sequence: TGTGCCAGCAGCGTGACCGGGACAGGGCCGTTCGAGACCCAGTACTTC. The chain has TRBV9 and TRBJ2-5, with 9 nucleotides matching TRBD1. The trim removed 2 bases at V and 5 bases at J, leaving 10 bases unmatched. CDR1 is SGDLS and CDR2 is YYNGEE in the germline V gene. The CDR3 totals 16 residues.

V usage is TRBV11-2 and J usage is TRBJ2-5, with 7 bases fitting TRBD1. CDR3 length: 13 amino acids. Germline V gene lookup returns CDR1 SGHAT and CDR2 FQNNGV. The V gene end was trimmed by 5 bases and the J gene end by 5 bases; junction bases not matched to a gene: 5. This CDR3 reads CASSPQGPETQYF. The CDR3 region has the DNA TGTGCCAGCAGCCCACAGGGGCCGGAGACCCAGTACTTC.

The chain's CDR3 is CASSEAALYEQYF. The CDR3 DNA reads TGTGCCAGCAGTGAGGCGGCCCTGTACGAGCAGTACTTC. This sequence joins TRBV6-1 and TRBJ2-7; D call uncertain. Germline V lookup: CDR1 MNHNS, CDR2 SASEGT. V gave up 3 bases and J gave up 4 bases, with 10 bases separating them. The CDR3 runs 13 residues.

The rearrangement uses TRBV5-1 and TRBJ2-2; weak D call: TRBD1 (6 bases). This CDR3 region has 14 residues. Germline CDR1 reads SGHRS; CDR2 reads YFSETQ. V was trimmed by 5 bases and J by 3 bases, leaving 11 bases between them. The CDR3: CASSRSGDTGELFF. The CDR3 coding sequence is TGCGCCAGCAGTCGATCAGGGGACACCGGGGAGCTGTTTTTT.

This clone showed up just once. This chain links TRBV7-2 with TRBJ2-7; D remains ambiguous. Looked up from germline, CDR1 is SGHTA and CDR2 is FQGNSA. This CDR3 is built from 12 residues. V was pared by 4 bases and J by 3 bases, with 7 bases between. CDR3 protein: CASSSSNYEQYF. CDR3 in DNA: TGTGCCAGCAGCTCCTCTAACTACGAGCAGTACTTC.

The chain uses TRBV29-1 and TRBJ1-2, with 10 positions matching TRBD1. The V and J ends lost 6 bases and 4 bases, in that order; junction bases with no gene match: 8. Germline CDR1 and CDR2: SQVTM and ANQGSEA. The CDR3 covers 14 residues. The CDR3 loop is CSVEDRGSGYGYTF. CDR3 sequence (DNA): TGCAGCGTGGAGGACAGGGGGTCTGGCTATGGCTACACCTTC.

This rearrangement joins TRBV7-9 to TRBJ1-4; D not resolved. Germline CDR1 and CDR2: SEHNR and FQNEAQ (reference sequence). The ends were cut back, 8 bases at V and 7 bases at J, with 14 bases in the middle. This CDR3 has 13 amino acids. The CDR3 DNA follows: TGTGCCAGCGGTGATGGAGGCGGTGAAAAACTGTTTTTT. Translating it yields CASGDGGGEKLFF.

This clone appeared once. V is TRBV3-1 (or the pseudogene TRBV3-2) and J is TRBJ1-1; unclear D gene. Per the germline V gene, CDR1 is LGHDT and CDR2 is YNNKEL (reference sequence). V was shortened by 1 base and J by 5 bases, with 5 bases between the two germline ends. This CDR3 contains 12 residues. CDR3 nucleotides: TGTGCCAGCAGCCAAGTAGAGACTGAAGCTTTCTTT. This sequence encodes CASSQVETEAFF.

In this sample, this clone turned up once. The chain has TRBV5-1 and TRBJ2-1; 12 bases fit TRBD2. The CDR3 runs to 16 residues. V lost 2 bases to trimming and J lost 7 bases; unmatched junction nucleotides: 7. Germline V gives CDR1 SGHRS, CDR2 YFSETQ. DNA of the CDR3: TGCGCCAGCAGCTTAGCGACTAGCGGGAGCAGAAATGAGCAGTTCTTC. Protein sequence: CASSLATSGSRNEQFF. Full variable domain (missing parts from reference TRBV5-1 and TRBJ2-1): KAGVTQTPRYLIKTRGQQVTLSCSPISGHRSVSWYQQTPGQGLQFLFEYFSETQRNKGNFPGRFSGRQFSNSRSEMNVSTLELGDSALYLCASSLATSGSRNEQFFGPGTRLTVL.

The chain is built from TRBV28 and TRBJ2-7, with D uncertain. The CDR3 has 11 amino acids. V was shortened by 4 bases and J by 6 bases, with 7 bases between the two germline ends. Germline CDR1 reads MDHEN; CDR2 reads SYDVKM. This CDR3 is CASSSVSEQYF. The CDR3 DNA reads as TGTGCCAGCAGTTCCGTATCCGAGCAGTACTTC.

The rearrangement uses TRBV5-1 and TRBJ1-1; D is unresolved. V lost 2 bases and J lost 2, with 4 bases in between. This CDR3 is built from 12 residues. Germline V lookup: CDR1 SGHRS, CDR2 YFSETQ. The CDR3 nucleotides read TGCGCCAGCAGCTTTAGCAACACTGAAGCTTTCTTT. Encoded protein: CASSFSNTEAFF. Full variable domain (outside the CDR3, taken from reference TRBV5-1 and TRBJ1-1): KAGVTQTPRYLIKTRGQQVTLSCSPISGHRSVSWYQQTPGQGLQFLFEYFSETQRNKGNFPGRFSGRQFSNSRSEMNVSTLELGDSALYLCASSFSNTEAFFGQGTRLTVV.

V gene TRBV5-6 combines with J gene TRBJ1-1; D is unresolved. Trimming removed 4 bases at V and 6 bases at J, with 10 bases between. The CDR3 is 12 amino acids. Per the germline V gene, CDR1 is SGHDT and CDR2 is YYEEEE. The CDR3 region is CASSRDNSEAFF. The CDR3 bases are TGTGCCAGCAGCAGAGACAATTCTGAAGCTTTCTTT.